The entry that follows covers one TCR beta chain sequence. Its antigen is not known. J was trimmed by 5 bases and V by 5 bases; bases with no gene match: 9. CDR1 ENHRY and CDR2 SYGVKD come from the germline V gene. This CDR3 spans 15 amino acids. This entry is derived from a study of cytotoxic CD8 clonotypes in ibrutinib-treated CLL. Study-wide context: The authors obtained response samples at a median of about eleven months of treatment, range 6 to 36. Study outcomes and limitations: Public clonotypes (which were uncommon) either contracted or remained stable on treatment. In sustained-remission versus progressing patients, sampling times differed.

Target depth was 1 in 200,000 to 1 in 1 million T cells, about 10x per clonotype. Produced via immunoSEQ multiplex PCR; TCRdb's table is partial and in-frame only. This sample has about 310,000 clones, with 70% to 80% found just once. The sequence was obtained from a human donor with chronic lymphocytic leukemia. The chain carries TRBV10-3 and TRBJ2-5; TRBD2 aligns across 9 bases. This specimen consisted of PBMCs, obtained before ibrutinib treatment. CDR3 DNA: TGTGCCATCAGTTTAGCGGGAGACGAGAGGGAGACCCAGTACTTC. Its translation: CAISLAGDERETQYF.